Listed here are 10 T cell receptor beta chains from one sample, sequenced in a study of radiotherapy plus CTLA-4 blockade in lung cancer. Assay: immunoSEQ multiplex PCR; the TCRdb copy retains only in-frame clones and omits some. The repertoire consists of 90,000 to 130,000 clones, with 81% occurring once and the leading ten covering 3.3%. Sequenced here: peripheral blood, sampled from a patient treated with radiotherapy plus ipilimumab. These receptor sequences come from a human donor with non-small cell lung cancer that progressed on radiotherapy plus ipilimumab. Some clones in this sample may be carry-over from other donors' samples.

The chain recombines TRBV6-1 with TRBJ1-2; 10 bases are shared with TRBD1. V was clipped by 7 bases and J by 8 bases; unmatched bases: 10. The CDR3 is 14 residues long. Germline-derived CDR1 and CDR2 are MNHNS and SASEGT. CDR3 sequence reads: CASTPDRGRKGYTF. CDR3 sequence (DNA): TGTGCCAGCACCCCCGACAGGGGGCGTAAAGGCTACACCTTC.

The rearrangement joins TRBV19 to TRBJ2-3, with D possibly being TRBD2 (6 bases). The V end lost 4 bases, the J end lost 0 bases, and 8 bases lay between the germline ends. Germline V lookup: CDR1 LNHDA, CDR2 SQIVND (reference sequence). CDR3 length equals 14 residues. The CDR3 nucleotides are TGTGCCAGTAGTAGACTAGAGAGCACAGATACGCAGTATTTT. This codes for CASSRLESTDTQYF.

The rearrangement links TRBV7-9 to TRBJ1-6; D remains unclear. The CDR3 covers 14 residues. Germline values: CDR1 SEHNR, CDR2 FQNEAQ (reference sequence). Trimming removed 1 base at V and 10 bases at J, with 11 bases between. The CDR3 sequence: CASSLDGKESPLHF. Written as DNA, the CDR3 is TGTGCCAGCAGCTTAGATGGGAAGGAATCACCCCTCCACTTT.

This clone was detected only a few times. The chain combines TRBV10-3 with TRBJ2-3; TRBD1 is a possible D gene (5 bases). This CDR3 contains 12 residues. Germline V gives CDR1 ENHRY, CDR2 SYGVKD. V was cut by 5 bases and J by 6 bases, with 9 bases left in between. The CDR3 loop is CAISPKGDTQYF. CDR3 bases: TGTGCCATCAGTCCGAAGGGGGATACGCAGTATTTT.

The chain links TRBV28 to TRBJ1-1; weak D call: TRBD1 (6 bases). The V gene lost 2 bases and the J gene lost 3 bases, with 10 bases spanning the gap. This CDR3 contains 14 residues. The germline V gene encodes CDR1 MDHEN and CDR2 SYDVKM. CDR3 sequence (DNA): TGTGCCAGCAGTTTAGACAGGAAGGACACTGAAGCTTTCTTT. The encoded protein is CASSLDRKDTEAFF.

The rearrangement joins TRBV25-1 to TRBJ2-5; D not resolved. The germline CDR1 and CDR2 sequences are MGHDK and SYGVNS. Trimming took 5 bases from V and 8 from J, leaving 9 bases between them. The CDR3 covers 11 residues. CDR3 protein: CASSHSRTQYF. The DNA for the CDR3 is TGTGCCAGCAGTCACTCGCGAACCCAGTACTTC.

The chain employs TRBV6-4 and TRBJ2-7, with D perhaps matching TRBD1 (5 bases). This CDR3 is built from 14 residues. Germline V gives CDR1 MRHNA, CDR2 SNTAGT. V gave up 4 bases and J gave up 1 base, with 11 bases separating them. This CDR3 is CASSVDRTSYEQYF. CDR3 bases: TGTGCCAGCAGTGTAGACAGAACATCCTACGAGCAGTACTTC.

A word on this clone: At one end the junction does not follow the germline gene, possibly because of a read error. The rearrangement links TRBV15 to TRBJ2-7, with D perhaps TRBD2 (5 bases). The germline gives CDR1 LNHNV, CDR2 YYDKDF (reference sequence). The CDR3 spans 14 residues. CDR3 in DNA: TGTGCCACCAGGAGAGGCTCGGGGACCTACGAGCAGTACTTC. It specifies CATRRGSGTYEQYF.

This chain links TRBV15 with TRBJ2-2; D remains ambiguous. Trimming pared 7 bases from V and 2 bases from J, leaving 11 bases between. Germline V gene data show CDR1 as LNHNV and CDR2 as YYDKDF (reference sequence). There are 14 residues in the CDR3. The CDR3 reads CATMRQQNTGELFF. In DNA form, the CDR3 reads TGTGCCACCATGAGGCAACAAAACACCGGGGAGCTGTTTTTT.

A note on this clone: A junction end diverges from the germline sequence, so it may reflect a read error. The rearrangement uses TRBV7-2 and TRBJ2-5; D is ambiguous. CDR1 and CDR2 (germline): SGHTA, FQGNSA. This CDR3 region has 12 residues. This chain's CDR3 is CASGLGVETQYF. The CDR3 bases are TGTGCCAGCGGCTTGGGTGTAGAGACCCAGTACTTC.